What follows are 5 T cell receptor beta chains derived from one specimen sequenced in a study of naive and memory T cell subsets. Four PCR rounds used nested alpha and beta constant region primers plus the SP2 primer. MiXCR, run by TCRdb on the UMI-ligation and nested PCR reads, gives a single entry per CDR3 protein. The sample has around 31,000 distinct CDR3 sequences, less than 8.5% seen once. Indicated treatment: skin biopsy from PPD injection site in Mantoux-positive individual. TCR cDNA received a 3' ligated oligonucleotide that carried a UMI. The sample was skin, taken from a tuberculin skin test site. All receptors come from an adult in good health.

The chain recombines TRBV4-1 with TRBJ1-2; D uncertain. The CDR3 spans 12 residues. V shed 3 bases and J shed 7 bases, with 9 bases lying between them. Germline V CDR1 and CDR2: MGHRA, YSYEKL. The CDR3 DNA follows: TGCGCCAGCAGCCACGATAGATTTGGCTACACCTTC. It yields the protein CASSHDRFGYTF.

This clonotype was seen ten or more times. The CDR3 sequence is CSATERGAGAEAFF. The CDR3 DNA follows: TGCAGTGCTACAGAAAGGGGGGCAGGCGCTGAAGCTTTCTTT. The chain recombines TRBV20-1 with TRBJ1-1; the D gene is possibly TRBD1 (6 bases). This CDR3 comprises 14 residues. Germline-derived CDR1 and CDR2 are DFQATT and SNEGSKA (reference sequence). Trimming took 4 bases from V and 6 from J, leaving 18 bases between them.

This clonotype was found many times. For the CDR3, the DNA is TGTGCCAGCAGCAGCCTAGATGGAGGTTACGAGCAGTACTTC. It yields the protein CASSSLDGGYEQYF. The chain recombines TRBV7-9 with TRBJ2-7; D possibly corresponds to TRBD2 (5 bases). Trimming removed 5 bases at V and 4 bases at J, with 15 bases between. The germline gives CDR1 SEHNR, CDR2 FQNEAQ (reference sequence). The CDR3 is 14 amino acids.

V and J are TRBV20-1 and TRBJ2-1, with 7 bases identical to TRBD2. V was clipped by 0 bases and J by 4 bases; unmatched bases: 9. Looked up from germline, CDR1 is DFQATT and CDR2 is SNEGSKA (reference sequence). The CDR3 consists of 16 residues. The CDR3 loop reads CSARDLDSSGYNEQFF. The CDR3, as DNA: TGCAGTGCTAGAGATCTGGACTCTAGCGGATACAATGAGCAGTTCTTC.

This clonotype was found many times. This rearrangement joins TRBV24-1 to TRBJ2-7; 7 nucleotides agree with TRBD1. This CDR3 is 15 amino acids long. V lost 9 bases and J lost 4; bases outside the gene matches: 14. In germline, CDR1 is KGHDR, CDR2 SFDVKD. In DNA form, the CDR3 reads TGTGCCACCCCCGATGAACAGGGGATTGGGTACGAGCAGTACTTC. It codes for CATPDEQGIGYEQYF.